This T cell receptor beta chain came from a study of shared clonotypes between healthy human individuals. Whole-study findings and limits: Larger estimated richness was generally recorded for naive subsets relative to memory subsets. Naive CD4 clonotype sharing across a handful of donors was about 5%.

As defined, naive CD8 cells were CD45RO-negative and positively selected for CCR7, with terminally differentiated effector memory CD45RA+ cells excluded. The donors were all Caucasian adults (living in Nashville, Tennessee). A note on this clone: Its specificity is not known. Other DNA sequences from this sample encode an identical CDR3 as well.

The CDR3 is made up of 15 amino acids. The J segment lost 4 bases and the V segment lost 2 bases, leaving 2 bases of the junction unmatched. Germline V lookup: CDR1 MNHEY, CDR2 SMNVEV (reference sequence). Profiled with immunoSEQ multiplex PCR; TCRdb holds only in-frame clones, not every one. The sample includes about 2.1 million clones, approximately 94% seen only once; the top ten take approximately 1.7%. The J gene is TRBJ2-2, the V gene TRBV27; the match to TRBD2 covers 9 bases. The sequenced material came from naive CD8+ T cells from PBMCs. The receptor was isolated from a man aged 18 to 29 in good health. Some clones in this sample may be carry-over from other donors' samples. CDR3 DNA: TGTGCCAGCAGTTTAGCAGCGGGAGGCACCGGGGAGCTGTTTTTT. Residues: CASSLAAGGTGELFF.